These 9 T cell receptor beta chains were sequenced from one sample in a study of blood T cell repertoires in COVID-19. The assay was immunoSEQ multiplex PCR, and TCRdb's table has in-frame clones only and misses some. This table holds about 120,000 clones, 60% to 85% found once. The specimen sequenced was peripheral blood. The receptors were sampled from a man between 70 and 80 years old with acute or convalescent COVID-19.

The J gene is TRBJ1-1, the V gene TRBV9; D is ambiguous. V was shortened by 5 bases and J by 4 bases, with 15 bases between the two germline ends. This CDR3 spans 14 amino acids. CDR1 is SGDLS and CDR2 is YYNGEE in the germline V gene. CDR3 nucleotide sequence: TGTGCCAGCAGTCAAACCTCGGCGGGCACTGAAGCTTTCTTT. It translates to CASSQTSAGTEAFF.

This clone was counted a few times. The chain employs TRBV9 and TRBJ2-7; 9 nucleotides match TRBD1. From germline, CDR1 is SGDLS and CDR2 YYNGEE. V shed 0 bases, J shed 7 bases, and the junction held 8 bases outside the gene matches. This CDR3 has 15 residues. The CDR3 region is CASSVVGQGTGEQYF. The CDR3 DNA is TGTGCCAGCAGCGTAGTGGGACAGGGAACGGGGGAGCAGTACTTC.

This clone appeared once. This chain uses TRBV11-2 with TRBJ1-4; perhaps TRBD1 as D (5 bases). The CDR3 extends over 16 amino acids. From germline, CDR1 is SGHAT and CDR2 FQNNGV. The ends were cut back, 6 bases at V and 0 bases at J, with 14 bases in the middle. This CDR3 reads CASSPQQGATNEKLFF. As DNA, the CDR3 is TGTGCCAGCAGTCCTCAGCAGGGTGCAACTAATGAAAAACTGTTTTTT.

CDR3 loop: CSGGGTIEAFF. CDR3 sequence (DNA): TGCAGCGGGGGGGGGACAATTGAAGCTTTCTTT. The chain couples TRBV29-1 to TRBJ1-1; a possible D gene is TRBD1 (6 bases). CDR3 length equals 11 residues. Trimming shortened V by 7 bases and J by 7 bases, and 13 bases separated the two germline ends. Germline assignment: CDR1 SQVTM and CDR2 ANQGSEA.

The V call is TRBV19, the J call TRBJ1-1, with D possibly TRBD1 on 5 matching bases. CDR1 is LNHDA and CDR2 is SQIVND in the germline V gene (reference sequence). V shed 5 bases and J shed 4 bases, with 14 bases lying between them. The CDR3 length is 14 residues. The DNA of the CDR3 is TGTGCCAGTAGTCGAAGGGGTGGTGGCACTGAAGCTTTCTTT. It specifies CASSRRGGGTEAFF.

This chain connects TRBV12-5 to TRBJ1-1; unclear D gene. Germline-derived CDR1 and CDR2 are LGHNT and FRNRAP. The CDR3 spans 14 residues. Trimming left V 2 bases short and J 2 bases short, with 9 bases between. The CDR3: CASGLRGSNTEAFF. In DNA, the CDR3 is TGTGCTAGTGGTTTGCGCGGGAGTAACACTGAAGCTTTCTTT.

V is TRBV5-5 and J is TRBJ1-6; D remains ambiguous. Trimming pared 0 bases from V and 8 bases from J, leaving 9 bases between. This CDR3 spans 14 amino acids. Germline V CDR1 and CDR2: SGHKS, YYEKEE (reference sequence). CDR3 protein: CASSLAGLDSPLHF. The CDR3 DNA reads TGTGCCAGCAGCTTGGCGGGGTTAGATTCACCCCTCCACTTT.

The chain joins TRBV5-4 to TRBJ1-1, with D tentatively TRBD1 (5 bases). This CDR3 contains 15 residues. Germline V gene sequence: CDR1 SGHNT, CDR2 YYREEE (reference sequence). The V end was cut by 4 bases, the J end by 6 bases, with 19 bases between. The CDR3 protein is CASSPYAGYMAEAFF. CDR3 coding DNA: TGTGCCAGCAGCCCCTACGCAGGGTATATGGCTGAAGCTTTCTTT.

The chain is built from TRBV21-1 and TRBJ2-7; the table assigns TRBD2, which was not confirmed against the DNA. TRBV21-1 is flagged as a pseudogene. CDR3 length equals 12 residues. The CDR3 loop reads CATSKDFYEQYF. CDR3 sequence (DNA): TGTGCCACCTCAAAGGACTTCTACGAGCAGTACTTC.